Listed below are T cell receptor beta chains from one sample, sequenced in a study of T-cell memory formation after mild COVID-19. TCRdb passed the 5' RACE reads through MiXCR, listing each CDR3 protein once. Here the sample spans hundreds of thousands of distinct CDR3 sequences, 18% being singletons. Sequencing used PBMCs or a T cell subset sorted from them (not recorded which). Receptors were obtained from an adult woman who had mild COVID-19 (a few samples of this study predate the infection). Cell type and time point are not known. The CDR3 runs from the conserved cysteine through the conserved F or W. The order of the fields is clone size, D gene, V gene, J gene, CDR3 protein, CDR3 DNA. D genes are given only for firm matches. Clone size appears in some rows only: once, few, many, or a class for an expanded clone.

clone size: NA; D gene: NA; V gene: TRBV7-2; J gene: TRBJ1-5; CDR3 protein: CASSLGVSNQPQHF; CDR3 DNA: TGTGCCAGCAGCTTAGGAGTTAGCAATCAGCCCCAGCATTTT
clone size: few; D gene: TRBD2; V gene: TRBV15; J gene: TRBJ2-3; CDR3 protein: CATSRDLAGSQYF; CDR3 DNA: TGTGCCACCAGCAGAGATTTAGCGGGCTCGCAGTATTTT
clone size: NA; D gene: TRBD2; V gene: TRBV5-4; J gene: TRBJ2-2; CDR3 protein: CASRGPLAGVNTGELFF; CDR3 DNA: TGTGCCAGCAGGGGTCCGCTAGCGGGGGTAAACACCGGGGAGCTGTTTTTT
clone size: few; D gene: NA; V gene: TRBV14; J gene: TRBJ1-1; CDR3 protein: CASSPYEDRFDTEAFF; CDR3 DNA: TGTGCCAGCAGCCCTTACGAAGACAGGTTCGACACTGAAGCTTTCTTT
clone size: few; D gene: NA; V gene: TRBV4-1; J gene: TRBJ1-1; CDR3 protein: CASSLLRDTEAFF; CDR3 DNA: TGCGCCAGCAGCCTGCTCCGGGACACTGAAGCTTTCTTT
clone size: few; D gene: NA; V gene: TRBV20-1; J gene: TRBJ2-3; CDR3 protein: CSARSAGSGTDTQYF; CDR3 DNA: TGCAGTGCTAGAAGTGCGGGAAGCGGCACAGATACGCAGTATTTT
clone size: many; D gene: TRBD1; V gene: TRBV7-2; J gene: TRBJ2-7; CDR3 protein: CASSLKGQPYEQYF; CDR3 DNA: TGTGCCAGCAGCTTAAAGGGACAGCCCTACGAGCAGTACTTC
clone size: NA; D gene: TRBD2; V gene: TRBV7-6; J gene: TRBJ2-5; CDR3 protein: CASSLISGGASETQYF; CDR3 DNA: TGTGCCAGCAGCTTAATAAGCGGGGGGGCGAGTGAGACCCAGTACTTC
clone size: few; D gene: NA; V gene: TRBV7-2; J gene: TRBJ2-5; CDR3 protein: CASRRDLQETQYF; CDR3 DNA: TGTGCCAGCAGAAGGGACCTTCAAGAGACCCAGTACTTC
clone size: NA; D gene: TRBD1; V gene: TRBV6-2/TRBV6-3; J gene: TRBJ1-2; CDR3 protein: CASISRGLNYGYTF; CDR3 DNA: TGTGCCAGCATTTCCAGGGGGCTAAACTATGGCTACACCTTC
clone size: many; D gene: NA; V gene: TRBV12-3/TRBV12-4; J gene: TRBJ2-3; CDR3 protein: CASREGGRTDTQYF; CDR3 DNA: TGTGCCAGCAGAGAAGGGGGGAGAACAGATACGCAGTATTTT
clone size: few; D gene: NA; V gene: TRBV25-1; J gene: TRBJ2-3; CDR3 protein: CASSAAGIGTDTQYF; CDR3 DNA: TGTGCCAGCAGTGCCGCAGGCATCGGCACAGATACGCAGTATTTT
clone size: NA; D gene: NA; V gene: TRBV29-1; J gene: TRBJ1-3; CDR3 protein: CSVAGTSGTIYF; CDR3 DNA: TGCAGCGTCGCAGGGACGTCGGGCACCATATATTTT
clone size: NA; D gene: NA; V gene: TRBV6-5; J gene: TRBJ2-2; CDR3 protein: CASSYQDNTGELFF; CDR3 DNA: TGTGCCAGCAGTTACCAGGACAACACCGGGGAGCTGTTTTTT
clone size: NA; D gene: TRBD1; V gene: TRBV9; J gene: TRBJ1-5; CDR3 protein: CASSPRTGAPDQPQHF; CDR3 DNA: TGTGCCAGCAGCCCACGGACAGGGGCACCCGATCAGCCCCAGCATTTT
clone size: many; D gene: TRBD1; V gene: TRBV12-3/TRBV12-4; J gene: TRBJ2-7; CDR3 protein: CASRPGQASYEQYF; CDR3 DNA: TGTGCCAGCAGACCCGGACAGGCCTCCTACGAGCAGTACTTC
clone size: NA; D gene: NA; V gene: TRBV5-1; J gene: TRBJ1-2; CDR3 protein: CASSKTNQKGYGYTF; CDR3 DNA: TGCGCCAGCAGTAAAACGAACCAGAAGGGCTATGGCTACACCTTC
clone size: NA; D gene: NA; V gene: TRBV18; J gene: TRBJ2-5; CDR3 protein: CASSPMSSGGETQYF; CDR3 DNA: TGTGCCAGCTCACCTATGTCTTCAGGAGGAGAGACCCAGTACTTC
clone size: few; D gene: NA; V gene: TRBV27; J gene: TRBJ2-3; CDR3 protein: CASSLYTGAKLDTQYF; CDR3 DNA: TGTGCCAGCAGTTTATATACGGGGGCGAAATTAGATACGCAGTATTTT
clone size: few; D gene: TRBD1; V gene: TRBV30; J gene: TRBJ1-5; CDR3 protein: CAWSVPGGNNQPQHF; CDR3 DNA: TGTGCCTGGAGTGTACCAGGGGGCAACAATCAGCCCCAGCATTTT
clone size: once; D gene: NA; V gene: TRBV12-3/TRBV12-4; J gene: TRBJ2-5; CDR3 protein: CASTPGGTGEETQYF; CDR3 DNA: TGTGCCAGCACCCCCGGGGGAACAGGGGAAGAGACCCAGTACTTC
clone size: few; D gene: TRBD1; V gene: TRBV12-3/TRBV12-4; J gene: TRBJ1-6; CDR3 protein: CASSYRGLMSLHF; CDR3 DNA: TGTGCCAGCAGTTACAGGGGGCTGATGTCCCTCCACTTT
clone size: NA; D gene: TRBD2; V gene: TRBV27; J gene: TRBJ2-2; CDR3 protein: CASSLWLAGAGELFF; CDR3 DNA: TGTGCCAGCAGTTTATGGCTAGCGGGGGCCGGGGAGCTGTTTTTT
clone size: NA; D gene: NA; V gene: TRBV7-9; J gene: TRBJ1-1; CDR3 protein: CASSTNPGIENTEAFF; CDR3 DNA: TGTGCCAGCAGCACGAATCCAGGGATCGAGAACACTGAAGCTTTCTTT
clone size: NA; D gene: NA; V gene: TRBV15; J gene: TRBJ1-3; CDR3 protein: CATSRTPGDRRLNTIYF; CDR3 DNA: TGTGCCACCAGCAGGACTCCGGGTGACAGACGATTAAACACCATATATTTT
clone size: once; D gene: TRBD1; V gene: TRBV3-1; J gene: TRBJ2-1; CDR3 protein: CASSQDVGAGGIYNEQFF; CDR3 DNA: TGTGCCAGCAGCCAAGATGTCGGAGCAGGGGGCATTTACAATGAGCAGTTCTTC